This TCR beta chain was sequenced in a study of T cell responses to AZD1222 COVID-19 vaccine. Points from the study as a whole: Clonal diversity may have been underestimated in mostly white British donors. Spike-specific TCR breadth and depth were elevated following two AZD1222 doses.

The CDR3 is made up of 13 amino acids. Germline-derived CDR1 and CDR2 are SGHTA and FQGNSA. V was cut by 0 bases and J by 6 bases, with 8 bases left in between. On this clone itself: What it binds is not known.

Data came from immunoSEQ multiplex PCR; TCRdb stores just in-frame clones and leaves some out. The table includes 90,000 to 110,000 clones, roughly 89% detected once. Pooled together were second doses at about 4 or about 12 weeks. The TCR sequence derives from an adult who received the AZD1222 COVID-19 vaccine. The sample here was peripheral blood, taken 28 days after the second AZD1222 dose. The rearrangement uses TRBV7-2 and TRBJ1-1; D unclear. DNA for the CDR3: TGTGCCAGCAGCTTAGCAGGGAGCGCTGAAGCTTTCTTT. Its translation: CASSLAGSAEAFF.